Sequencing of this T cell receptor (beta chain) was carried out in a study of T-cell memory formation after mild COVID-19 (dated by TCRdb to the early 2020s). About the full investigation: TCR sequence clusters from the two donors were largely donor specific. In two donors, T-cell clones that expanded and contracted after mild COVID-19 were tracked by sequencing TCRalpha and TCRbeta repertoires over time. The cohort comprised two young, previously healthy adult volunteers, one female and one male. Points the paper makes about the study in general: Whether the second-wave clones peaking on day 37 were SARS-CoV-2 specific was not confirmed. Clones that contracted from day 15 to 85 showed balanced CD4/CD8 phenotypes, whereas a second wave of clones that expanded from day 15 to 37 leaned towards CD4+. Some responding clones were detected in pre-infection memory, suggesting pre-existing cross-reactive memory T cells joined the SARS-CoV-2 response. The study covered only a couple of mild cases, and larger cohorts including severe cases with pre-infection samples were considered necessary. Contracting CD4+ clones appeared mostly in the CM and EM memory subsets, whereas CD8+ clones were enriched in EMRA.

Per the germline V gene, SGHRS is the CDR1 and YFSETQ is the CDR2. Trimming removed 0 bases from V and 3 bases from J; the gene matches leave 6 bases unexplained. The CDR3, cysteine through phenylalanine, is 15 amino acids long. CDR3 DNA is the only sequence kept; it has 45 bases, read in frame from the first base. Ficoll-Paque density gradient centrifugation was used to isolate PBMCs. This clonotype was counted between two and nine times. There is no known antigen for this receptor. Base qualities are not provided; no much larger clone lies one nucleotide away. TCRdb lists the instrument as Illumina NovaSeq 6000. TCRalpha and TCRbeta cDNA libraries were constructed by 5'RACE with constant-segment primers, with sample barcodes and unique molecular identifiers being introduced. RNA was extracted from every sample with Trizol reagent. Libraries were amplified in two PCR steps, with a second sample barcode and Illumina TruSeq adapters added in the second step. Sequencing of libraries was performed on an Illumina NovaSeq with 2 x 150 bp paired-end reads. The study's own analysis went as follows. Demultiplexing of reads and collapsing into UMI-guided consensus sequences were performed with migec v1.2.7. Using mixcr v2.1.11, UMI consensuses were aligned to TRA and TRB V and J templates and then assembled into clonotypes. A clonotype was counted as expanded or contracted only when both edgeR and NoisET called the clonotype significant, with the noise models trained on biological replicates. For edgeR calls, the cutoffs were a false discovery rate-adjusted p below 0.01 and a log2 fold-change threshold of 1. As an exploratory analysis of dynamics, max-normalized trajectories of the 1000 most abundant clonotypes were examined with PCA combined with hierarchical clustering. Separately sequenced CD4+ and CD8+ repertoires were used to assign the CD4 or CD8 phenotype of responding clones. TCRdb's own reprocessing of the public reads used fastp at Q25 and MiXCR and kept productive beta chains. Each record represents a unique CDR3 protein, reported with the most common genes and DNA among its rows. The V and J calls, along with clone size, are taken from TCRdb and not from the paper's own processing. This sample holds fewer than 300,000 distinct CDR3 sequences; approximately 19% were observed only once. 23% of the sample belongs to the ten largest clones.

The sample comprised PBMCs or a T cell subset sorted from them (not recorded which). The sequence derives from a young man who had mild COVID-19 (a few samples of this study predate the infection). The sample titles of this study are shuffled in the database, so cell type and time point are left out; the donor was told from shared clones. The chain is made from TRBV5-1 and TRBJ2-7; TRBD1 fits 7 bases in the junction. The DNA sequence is TGCGCCAGCAGCTTGGGACAGGGAACCGTCTACGAGCAGTACTTC. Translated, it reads CASSLGQGTVYEQYF.